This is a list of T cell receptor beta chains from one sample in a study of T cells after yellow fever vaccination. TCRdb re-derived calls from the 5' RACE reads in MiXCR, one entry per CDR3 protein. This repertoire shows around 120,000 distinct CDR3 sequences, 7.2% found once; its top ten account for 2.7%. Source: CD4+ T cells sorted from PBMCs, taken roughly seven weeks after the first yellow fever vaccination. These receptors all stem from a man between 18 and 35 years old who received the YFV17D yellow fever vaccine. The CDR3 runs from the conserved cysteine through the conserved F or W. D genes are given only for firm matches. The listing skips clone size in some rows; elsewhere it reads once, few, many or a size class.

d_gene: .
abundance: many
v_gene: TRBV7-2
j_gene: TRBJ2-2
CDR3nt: TGTGCCAGCAGCTGGGACGCCGCGAACACCGGGGAGCTGTTTTTT
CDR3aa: CASSWDAANTGELFF

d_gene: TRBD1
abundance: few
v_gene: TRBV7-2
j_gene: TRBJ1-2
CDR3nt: TGTGCCAGCAGTCTAAGGGGGGACAGGGGAGCTAACTATGGCTACACCTTC
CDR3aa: CASSLRGDRGANYGYTF

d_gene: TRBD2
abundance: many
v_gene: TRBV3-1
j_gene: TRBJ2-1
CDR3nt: TGTGCCAGCAGCCAACTCCCGGGACTACTCTACAATGAGCAGTTCTTC
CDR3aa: CASSQLPGLLYNEQFF

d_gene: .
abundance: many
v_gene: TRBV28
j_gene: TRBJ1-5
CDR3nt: TGTGCCAGCAGGACGATGGGGTCGGGCAATCAGCCCCAGCATTTT
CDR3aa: CASRTMGSGNQPQHF

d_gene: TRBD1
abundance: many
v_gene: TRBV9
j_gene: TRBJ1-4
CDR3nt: TGTGCCAGCAGCGTATCAGGGGGATCTAATGAAAAACTGTTTTTT
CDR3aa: CASSVSGGSNEKLFF

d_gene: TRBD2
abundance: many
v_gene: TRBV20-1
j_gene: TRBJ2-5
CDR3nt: TGCAGTGCCCCGGGACTAGTGGAGACCCAGTACTTC
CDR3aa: CSAPGLVETQYF

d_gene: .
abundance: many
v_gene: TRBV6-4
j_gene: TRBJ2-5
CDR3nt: TGTGCCAGCAGTGACTCGAAGGGCTGGGAGACCCAGTACTTC
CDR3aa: CASSDSKGWETQYF

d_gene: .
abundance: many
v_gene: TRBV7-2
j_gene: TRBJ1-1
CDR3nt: TGTGCCAGCAAGACACAGCCGAACACTGAAGCTTTCTTT
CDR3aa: CASKTQPNTEAFF

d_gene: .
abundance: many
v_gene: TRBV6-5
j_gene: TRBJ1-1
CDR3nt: TGTGCCAGCAGTTATGGAGGGATGAACACTGAAGCTTTCTTT
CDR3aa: CASSYGGMNTEAFF

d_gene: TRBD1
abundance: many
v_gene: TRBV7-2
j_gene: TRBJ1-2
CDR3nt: TGTGCCAGCAGCTCCCGCGGGGGGCCGGGACAGGGACTCCATGGCTACACCTTC
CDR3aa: CASSSRGGPGQGLHGYTF

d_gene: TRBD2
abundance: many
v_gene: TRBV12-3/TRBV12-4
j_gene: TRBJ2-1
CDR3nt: TGTGCCAGCAGTTTAGGCGGGGGGCGCTTGAATGAGCAGTTCTTC
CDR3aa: CASSLGGGRLNEQFF

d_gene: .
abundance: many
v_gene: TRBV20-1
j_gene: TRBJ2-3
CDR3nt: TGCAGTGCCCGTCTAATTCCAGATACGCAGTATTTT
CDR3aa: CSARLIPDTQYF

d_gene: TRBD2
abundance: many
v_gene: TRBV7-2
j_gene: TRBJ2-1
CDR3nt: TGTGCCAGCAGCTTTCTTAGCGGGGGGGCGGATGAGCAGTTCTTC
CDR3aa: CASSFLSGGADEQFF

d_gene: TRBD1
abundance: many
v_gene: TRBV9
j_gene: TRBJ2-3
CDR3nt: TGTGCCAGCAGCGTAAAAGGGGGCCGGCGCATCAACACAGATACGCAGTATTTT
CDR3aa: CASSVKGGRRINTDTQYF

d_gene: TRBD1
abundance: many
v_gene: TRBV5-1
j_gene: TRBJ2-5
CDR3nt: TGCGCCAGCACCTGGACAGGCGACGAGACCCAGTACTTC
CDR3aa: CASTWTGDETQYF

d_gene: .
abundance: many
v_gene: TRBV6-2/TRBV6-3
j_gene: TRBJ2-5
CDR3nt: TGTGCCAGCACTTCTCTCGCGGTAGAGACCCAGTACTTC
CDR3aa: CASTSLAVETQYF

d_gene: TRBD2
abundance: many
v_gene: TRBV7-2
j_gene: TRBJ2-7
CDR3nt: TGTGCCAGCAGCTTTAGCGGGGCCTTGGGAGAGCAGTACTTC
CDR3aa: CASSFSGALGEQYF

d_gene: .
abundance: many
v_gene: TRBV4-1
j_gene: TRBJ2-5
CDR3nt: TGCGCCAGCAGCCAAGGGGAAGTAAAAGAGACCCAGTACTTC
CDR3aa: CASSQGEVKETQYF

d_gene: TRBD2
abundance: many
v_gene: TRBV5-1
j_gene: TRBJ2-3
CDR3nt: TGCGCCAGCAATAGCGGGGCGGGCACAGATACGCAGTATTTT
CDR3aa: CASNSGAGTDTQYF

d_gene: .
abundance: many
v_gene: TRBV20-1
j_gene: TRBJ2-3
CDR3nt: TGCAGTGCTAGAGGGTCCCTAGCCGGGGATACGCAGTATTTT
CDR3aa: CSARGSLAGDTQYF

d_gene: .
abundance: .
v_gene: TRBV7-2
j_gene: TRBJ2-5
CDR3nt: TGTGCCAGCAGCCCTTACGGGAAGGAGACCCAGTACTTC
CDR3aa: CASSPYGKETQYF

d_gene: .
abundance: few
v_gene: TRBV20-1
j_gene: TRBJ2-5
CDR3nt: TGCAGTGCTAGAGTCCTAACCTCAAACAGGGTCCAAGAGACCCAGTACTTC
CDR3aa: CSARVLTSNRVQETQYF

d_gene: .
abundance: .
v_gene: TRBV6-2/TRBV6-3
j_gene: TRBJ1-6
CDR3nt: TGTGCCAGCAGTTACTCCCTCGGAACACAGTACAGCTCCTATAATTCACCCCTCCACTTT
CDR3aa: CASSYSLGTQYSSYNSPLHF

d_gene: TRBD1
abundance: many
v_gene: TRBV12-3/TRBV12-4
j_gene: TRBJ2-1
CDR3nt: TGTGCCAGCAGCCGGGACAGGGGGATTGGGGAGCAGTTCTTC
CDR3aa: CASSRDRGIGEQFF

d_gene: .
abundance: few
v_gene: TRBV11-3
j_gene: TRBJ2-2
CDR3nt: TGTGCCAGCAGCTTAAGGACGGCCGGGGAGCTGTTTTTT
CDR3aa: CASSLRTAGELFF

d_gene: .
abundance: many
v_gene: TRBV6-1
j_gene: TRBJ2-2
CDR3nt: TGTGCCAGCAGGCCTTATAGGACAACCACAAAAAGGCCCGGGGAGCTGTTTTTT
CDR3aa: CASRPYRTTTKRPGELFF

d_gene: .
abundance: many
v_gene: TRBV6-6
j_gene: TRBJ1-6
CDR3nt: TGTGCCAGCGGTCGGCCCCCGGGTTCACCCCTCCACTTT
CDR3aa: CASGRPPGSPLHF

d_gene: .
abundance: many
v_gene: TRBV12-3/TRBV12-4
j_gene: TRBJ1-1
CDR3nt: TGTGCCAGCAGTATGGAACCACTCAGGAGCACTGAAGCTTTCTTT
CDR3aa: CASSMEPLRSTEAFF

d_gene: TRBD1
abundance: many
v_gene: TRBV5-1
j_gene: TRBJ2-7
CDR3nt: TGCGCCAGCAGGCGTGGGACAGGGCTTTACGAGCAGTACTTC
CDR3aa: CASRRGTGLYEQYF

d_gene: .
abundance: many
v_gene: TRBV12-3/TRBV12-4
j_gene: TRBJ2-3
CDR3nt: TGTGCCAGCAGTTTAAGCCTCACAGATACGCAGTATTTT
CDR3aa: CASSLSLTDTQYF

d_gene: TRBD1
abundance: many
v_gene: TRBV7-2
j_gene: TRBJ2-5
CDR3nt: TGTGCCAGCAGCTCACAGGGGGCGAGGGAGACCCAGTACTTC
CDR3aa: CASSSQGARETQYF

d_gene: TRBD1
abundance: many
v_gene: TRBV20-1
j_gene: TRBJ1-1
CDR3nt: TGCAGTGCTCGACAGGGGTTCGGCACTGAAGCTTTCTTT
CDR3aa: CSARQGFGTEAFF

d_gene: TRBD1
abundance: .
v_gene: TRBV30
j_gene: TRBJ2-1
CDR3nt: TGTGCCTGGAGTCGGCTACTCCCGGGACAGGGTGCCAATGAGCAGTTCTTC
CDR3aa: CAWSRLLPGQGANEQFF

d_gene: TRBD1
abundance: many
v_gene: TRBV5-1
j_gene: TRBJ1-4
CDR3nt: TGCGCCAGCAGCTACGGGGACAGTAATGAAAAACTGTTTTTT
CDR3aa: CASSYGDSNEKLFF

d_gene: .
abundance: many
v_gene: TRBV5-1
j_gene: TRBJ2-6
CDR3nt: TGCGCCAGCAGCCCGCGGACCCTCTTCTCTGGGGCCAACGTCCTGACTTTC
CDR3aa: CASSPRTLFSGANVLTF

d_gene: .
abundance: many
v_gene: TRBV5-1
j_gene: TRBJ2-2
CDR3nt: TGCGCCAGCAGCTACTTCCAGGGGTTCGGGGAGCTGTTTTTT
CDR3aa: CASSYFQGFGELFF

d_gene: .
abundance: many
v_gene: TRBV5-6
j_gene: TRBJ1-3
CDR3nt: TGTGCCAGCAGCTCCCTTTTAGGGACTTACTCTGGAAACACCATATATTTT
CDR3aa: CASSSLLGTYSGNTIYF

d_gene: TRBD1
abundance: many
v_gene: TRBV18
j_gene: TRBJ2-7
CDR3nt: TGTGCCAGCTCTCGTACAGGGGGCTTCCACGAGCAGTACTTC
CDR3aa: CASSRTGGFHEQYF

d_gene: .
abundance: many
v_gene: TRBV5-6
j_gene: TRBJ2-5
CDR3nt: TGTGCCAGCAGCTTCGGGGATGGAGAGACCCAGTACTTC
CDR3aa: CASSFGDGETQYF

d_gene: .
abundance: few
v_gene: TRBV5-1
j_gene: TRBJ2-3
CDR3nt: TGCGCCAGCAGCCTGACCGGGCCCCTGGCCCCAGATACGCAGTATTTT
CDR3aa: CASSLTGPLAPDTQYF

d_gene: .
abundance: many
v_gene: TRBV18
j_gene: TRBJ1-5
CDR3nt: TGTGCCAGCTCACAGGGGCAATATGGCAATCAGCCCCAGCATTTT
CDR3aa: CASSQGQYGNQPQHF

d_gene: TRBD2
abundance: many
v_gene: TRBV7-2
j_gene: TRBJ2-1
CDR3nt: TGTGCCAGCAGCTCGAGGTCTAGCGGGACCTACAATGAGCAGTTCTTC
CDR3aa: CASSSRSSGTYNEQFF

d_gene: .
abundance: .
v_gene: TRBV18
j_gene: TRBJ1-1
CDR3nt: TGTGCCAGCCGTTCTTACAACACTGAAGCTTTCTTT
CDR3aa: CASRSYNTEAFF

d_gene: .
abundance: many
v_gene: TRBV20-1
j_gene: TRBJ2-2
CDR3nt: TGCAGTGCTAGCGAGACTAGCACCGGGGAGCTGTTTTTT
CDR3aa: CSASETSTGELFF

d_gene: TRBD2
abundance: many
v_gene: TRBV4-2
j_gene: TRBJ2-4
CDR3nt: TGTGCCAGCAGCCAGGACCTACATAGCGGGGGAGAAAGCATTCAGTACTTC
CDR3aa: CASSQDLHSGGESIQYF

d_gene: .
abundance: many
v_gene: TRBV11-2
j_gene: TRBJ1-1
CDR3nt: TGTGCCAGCAGCTTGGAGGGTCTTGGCACTGAAGCTTTCTTT
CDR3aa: CASSLEGLGTEAFF

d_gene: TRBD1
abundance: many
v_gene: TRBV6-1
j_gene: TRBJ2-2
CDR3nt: TGTGCCAGCAGACCCGGGACAGGGGAGAACACCGGGGAGCTGTTTTTT
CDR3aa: CASRPGTGENTGELFF

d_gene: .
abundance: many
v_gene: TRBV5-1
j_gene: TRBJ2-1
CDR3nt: TGCGCCAGCAGCTTGTCTACTGGCTCCTACAATGAGCAGTTCTTC
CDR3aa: CASSLSTGSYNEQFF

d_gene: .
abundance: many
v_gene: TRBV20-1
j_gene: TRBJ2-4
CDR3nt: TGCAGTGCTAGAGATTGGTCGAAGAACATTCAGTACTTC
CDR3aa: CSARDWSKNIQYF

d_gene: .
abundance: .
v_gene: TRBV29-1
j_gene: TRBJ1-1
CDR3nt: TGCAGCGTTGCGACGGGACTCATGAACACTGAAGCTTTCTTT
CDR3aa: CSVATGLMNTEAFF